The 21 T cell receptor beta chains given below trace back to one sample, sequenced in a study of OX40 agonist ivuxolimab in advanced cancers. Method: immunoSEQ multiplex PCR; TCRdb's copy keeps in-frame clones and lacks some. The table records about 61,000 clones, 70% to 90% of them present only once. The starting material was CD4+ or CD8+ T cells sorted from blood, obtained in a trial of the OX40 agonist ivuxolimab. Receptors originate from an adult with an advanced solid tumor such as melanoma, head and neck, liver or kidney cancer.

This chain joins TRBV13 and TRBJ1-1; a weak D match, TRBD1 (6 bases). CDR1 and CDR2 from the germline V gene are PRHDT and FYEKMQ (reference sequence). The V end lost 1 base, the J end lost 3 bases, and 12 bases lay between the germline ends. This CDR3 is built from 15 residues. In nucleotides, the CDR3 is TGTGCCAGCAGCTTAGATCAGGGGCAGGACACTGAAGCTTTCTTT. Its translation is CASSLDQGQDTEAFF.

The V and J genes are TRBV5-1 and TRBJ1-3, with D possibly TRBD1 on 5 matching bases. The germline CDR1 and CDR2 sequences are SGHRS and YFSETQ. Trimming took off 6 bases at V and 0 bases at J, with 10 bases between the two ends. There are 14 residues in the CDR3. Here the CDR3 reads CASTPGSSGNTIYF. The CDR3 DNA reads TGCGCCAGCACCCCAGGGAGCTCTGGAAACACCATATATTTT.

The rearrangement uses TRBV2 and TRBJ1-1, with D perhaps matching TRBD1 (6 bases). CDR1 is SNHLY, CDR2 FYNNEI, per germline. V was clipped by 8 bases and J by 4 bases, with 23 bases between them. This CDR3 has 16 amino acids. This CDR3 is CASLRLQGALGTEAFF. The CDR3, as DNA: TGTGCCAGCCTGAGGTTACAGGGCGCCCTGGGCACTGAAGCTTTCTTT.

V and J are TRBV2 and TRBJ1-3; 8 bases are shared with TRBD1. V gave up 6 bases and J gave up 0 bases; unmatched junction bases: 13. Germline values: CDR1 SNHLY, CDR2 FYNNEI. The CDR3 runs to 18 residues. CDR3 in DNA: TGTGCCAGCAGCCGAACTCCGGGACAGGTTTACTCTGGAAACACCATATATTTT. Translation: CASSRTPGQVYSGNTIYF.

This clone was recorded a few times. The chain has TRBV4-2 and TRBJ1-6, with 8 bases fitting TRBD1. The V gene end was trimmed by 0 bases and the J gene end by 8 bases; junction bases not matched to a gene: 6. CDR3 length: 16 amino acids. Germline loops: CDR1 LGHNA, CDR2 YNFKEQ. CDR3 coding DNA: TGTGCCAGCAGCCAAGATCCCGGACAGGGTTATTCACCCCTCCACTTT. As protein: CASSQDPGQGYSPLHF.

The chain is built from TRBV11-3 and TRBJ2-6; TRBD1 matches at 8 bases. Germline values: CDR1 SGHNT, CDR2 YENEEA. The CDR3 totals 20 residues. V dropped 5 bases and J dropped 0; count of bases not matched to a gene: 15. The CDR3 sequence: CASSPGTGRDTDSGANVLTF. DNA of the CDR3: TGTGCCAGCAGCCCAGGGACAGGAAGGGATACCGACTCTGGGGCCAACGTCCTGACTTTC.

DNA for the CDR3: TGTGCCAGCAGCCAAGAAGGAACGGGCACTGAAGCTTTCTTT. The encoded protein is CASSQEGTGTEAFF. The chain employs TRBV14 and TRBJ1-1; D ambiguous. V lost 0 bases and J 4 bases, leaving 9 bases between the germline ends. Germline CDR1 reads SGHDN; CDR2 reads FVKESK. The CDR3 is 14 residues long.

The V gene is TRBV7-2, the J gene TRBJ2-7, with TRBD1 matching over 7 bases. Germline CDR1 and CDR2: SGHTA and FQGNSA. V lost 5 bases to trimming and J lost 3 bases; unmatched junction nucleotides: 13. The CDR3 length is 16 residues. CDR3 sequence (DNA): TGTGCCAGCAGCCATGGTAGACAGGGCTCAGTCTACGAGCAGTACTTC. Its protein is CASSHGRQGSVYEQYF.

The CDR3: CASSLTGAGANVLTF. Written as DNA, the CDR3 is TGTGCCAGCAGCCTGACAGGGGCTGGGGCCAACGTCCTGACTTTC. The rearrangement links TRBV6-5 to TRBJ2-6, with 8 bases aligning to TRBD1. The CDR3 consists of 15 residues. Germline CDR1 is MNHEY and CDR2 is SVGAGI. V shed 6 bases and J 2 bases; nucleotides not matched to a gene: 3.

This chain joins TRBV18 and TRBJ2-5; D gene uncertain. The CDR3 runs to 13 residues. The germline gives CDR1 KGHSH, CDR2 LQKENI. Trimming took 0 bases from V and 2 from J, leaving 4 bases between them. CDR3 coding DNA: TGTGCCAGCTCACCACCCACGCAAGAGACCCAGTACTTC. Its translation is CASSPPTQETQYF.

The V gene is TRBV7-9, the J gene TRBJ1-5; unclear D gene. Trimming stripped 2 bases from V and 0 bases from J, with 14 bases between. The CDR3 runs to 17 residues. Germline-derived CDR1 and CDR2 are SEHNR and FQNEAQ (reference sequence). CDR3 region: CASSLLSGKNSNQPQHF. The CDR3 DNA sequence: TGTGCCAGCAGCTTACTGTCGGGGAAAAATAGCAATCAGCCCCAGCATTTT.

A single count supports this clone. The gene calls are TRBV11-2 and TRBJ2-7; a possible D gene is TRBD1 (6 bases). The CDR3 has 14 residues. Trimming took 6 bases from V and 6 from J, leaving 18 bases between them. Germline V gives CDR1 SGHAT, CDR2 FQNNGV. CDR3 sequence: CASSFQPVGGEQYF. CDR3 DNA sequence: TGTGCCAGCAGTTTCCAACCGGTAGGGGGCGAGCAGTACTTC.

The chain links TRBV7-6 to TRBJ2-1; D assignment may be TRBD1 or TRBD2 (6 bases each). Per germline, CDR1 SGHVS and CDR2 FNYEAQ. The V end was cut by 5 bases, the J end by 4 bases, with 15 bases between. The CDR3 sequence is 15 residues long. Here the CDR3 DNA reads TGTGCCAGCAGCACCCCGAGGGGGGCGTACAATGAGCAGTTCTTC. The encoded protein is CASSTPRGAYNEQFF.

This rearrangement joins TRBV11-2 to TRBJ1-1; D is unclear. The length of the CDR3 is 13 residues. Germline V lookup: CDR1 SGHAT, CDR2 FQNNGV. Between the trimmed V and J ends, which lost 0 bases and 2 bases, there was a span of 4 bases. The DNA for the CDR3 is TGTGCCAGCAGCTTAGAGAGAAACACTGAAGCTTTCTTT. Translated: CASSLERNTEAFF. Full variable domain (outside the CDR3, taken from reference TRBV11-2 and TRBJ1-1): EAGVAQSPRYKIIEKRQSVAFWCNPISGHATLYWYQQILGQGPKLLIQFQNNGVVDDSQLPKDRFSAERLKGVDSTLKIQPAKLEDSAVYLCASSLERNTEAFFGQGTRLTVV.

The chain is built from TRBV18 and TRBJ1-1, with 7 bases lining up with TRBD1. Trimming cost V 0 bases and J 4 bases; bases outside gene matches: 8. This CDR3 has 16 amino acids. Germline V CDR1 and CDR2: KGHSH, LQKENI. Here the CDR3 DNA reads TGTGCCAGCTCACCACCGGCAGGGGGGGAAGGCACTGAAGCTTTCTTT. It is translated as CASSPPAGGEGTEAFF. Full variable domain (rest looked up from reference TRBV18 and TRBJ1-1): NAGVMQNPRHLVRRRGQEARLRCSPMKGHSHVYWYRQLPEEGLKFMVYLQKENIIDESGMPKERFSAEFPKEGPSILRIQQVVRGDSAAYFCASSPPAGGEGTEAFFGQGTRLTVV.

V and J are TRBV5-4 and TRBJ1-2; D gene uncertain. Germline-derived CDR1 and CDR2 are SGHNT and YYREEE (reference sequence). The CDR3 is 15 amino acids. Trimming pared 0 bases from V and 4 bases from J, leaving 13 bases between. For the CDR3, the DNA is TGTGCCAGCAGCTTGGGTGGGGTACCTCTCTATGGCTACACCTTC. As protein: CASSLGGVPLYGYTF. The full variable domain, completed using reference TRBV5-4 and TRBJ1-2, is ETGVTQSPTHLIKTRGQQVTLRCSSQSGHNTVSWYQQALGQGPQFIFQYYREEENGRGNFPPRFSGLQFPNYSSELNVNALELDDSALYLCASSLGGVPLYGYTFGSGTRLTVV.

This chain uses TRBV7-9 with TRBJ2-3; 13 nucleotides agree with TRBD2. Trimming cost V 5 bases and J 4 bases; bases outside gene matches: 6. The CDR3 is made up of 16 amino acids. Germline CDR1 SEHNR, CDR2 FQNEAQ (reference sequence). DNA of the CDR3: TGTGCCAGCAGCCAGACTAGCGGGGGGCCCTCAGATACGCAGTATTTT. Translating it yields CASSQTSGGPSDTQYF.

As concerns this clone: Other DNA sequences in this specimen translate into the identical CDR3. V is TRBV7-2 and J is TRBJ1-1; D ambiguous. Trimming cost V 3 bases and J 1 base, with 6 bases left between them. CDR1 is SGHTA and CDR2 is FQGNSA in the germline V gene. The CDR3 consists of 13 residues. In DNA, the CDR3 is TGTGCCAGCAGCTTTCAGGAGAACACTGAAGCTTTCTTT. Protein product: CASSFQENTEAFF.

The chain uses TRBV15 and TRBJ1-2, with D uncertain. The CDR3 extends over 12 amino acids. Trimming took 1 base from V and 8 from J, leaving 8 bases between them. The V gene's germline CDR1 is LNHNV and CDR2 YYDKDF (reference sequence). CDR3: CATSRGETGYTF. CDR3 DNA sequence: TGTGCCACCAGCAGAGGGGAGACCGGCTACACCTTC.

The chain couples TRBV11-2 to TRBJ1-1; D is ambiguous. The CDR3 runs to 12 residues. Trimming left V 5 bases short and J 6 bases short, with 10 bases between. Germline V gene data show CDR1 as SGHAT and CDR2 as FQNNGV. The CDR3, as DNA: TGTGCCAGCAGCGTTCGGGGATCTGAAGCTTTCTTT. Protein: CASSVRGSEAFF.

The gene calls are TRBV9 and TRBJ2-4; 9 positions agree with TRBD1. There are 15 residues in the CDR3. In germline, CDR1 is SGDLS, CDR2 YYNGEE. The junction had 5 bases not matched to a gene; V was cut back by 3 bases and J by 4 bases. For the CDR3, the DNA is TGTGCCAGCAGCGCGCAGGACAGGGGAAAAAACATTCAGTACTTC. Its translation: CASSAQDRGKNIQYF.